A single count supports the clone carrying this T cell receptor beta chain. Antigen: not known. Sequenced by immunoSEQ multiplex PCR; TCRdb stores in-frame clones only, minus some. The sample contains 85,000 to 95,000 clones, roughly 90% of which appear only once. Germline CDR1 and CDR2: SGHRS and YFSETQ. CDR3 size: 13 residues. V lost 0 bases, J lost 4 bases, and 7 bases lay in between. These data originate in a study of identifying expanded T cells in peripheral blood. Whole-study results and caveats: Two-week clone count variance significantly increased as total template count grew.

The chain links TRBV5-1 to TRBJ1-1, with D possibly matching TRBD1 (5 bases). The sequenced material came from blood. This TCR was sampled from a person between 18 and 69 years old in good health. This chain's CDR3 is CASSLGGGTEAFF. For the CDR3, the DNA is TGCGCCAGCAGCTTGGGTGGGGGCACTGAAGCTTTCTTT.